This T cell receptor beta chain was captured in a study of beta chain features in type 1 diabetes. Across the study: All samples combined gave about 100 million sorted cells for examination.

Staining for CD45RO/CCR7/CD25/CD127/CD95/CD27 allowed sorting of CD4+ naive, central memory, regulatory and stem cell-like memory cells. Overall study findings and caveats: Type 1 diabetes patients had moderately but significantly shorter TCRB CDR3s in all four CD4+ subsets. Compared with healthy donors, patients appeared to share more similar naive, central memory and regulatory TCRB repertoires. VDJ junctions sequenced from type 1 diabetes patients showed fewer insertions and more deletions.

Only a few counts were recorded for this clone. Its antigen is still unknown. The CDR3 extends over 12 amino acids. The ends were cut back, 0 bases at V and 4 bases at J, with 7 bases in the middle. In germline, CDR1 is GTSNPN, CDR2 SVGIG (reference sequence). Sequenced material consisted of expressed TCRB transcripts (all of the isolated RNA was reverse transcribed). Here immunoSEQ multiplex PCR was the method, and the copy in TCRdb shows in-frame clones only, minus some. The sample yields about 650,000 clones, under 15% seen once. The material sequenced was naive CD4+ T cells from blood. The J gene is TRBJ2-7, the V gene TRBV30; D gene uncertain. The source is a man in his thirties or forties with type 1 diabetes. The DNA for the CDR3 is TGTGCCTGGAGTGTGACACCTTACGAGCAGTACTTC. This sequence encodes CAWSVTPYEQYF.